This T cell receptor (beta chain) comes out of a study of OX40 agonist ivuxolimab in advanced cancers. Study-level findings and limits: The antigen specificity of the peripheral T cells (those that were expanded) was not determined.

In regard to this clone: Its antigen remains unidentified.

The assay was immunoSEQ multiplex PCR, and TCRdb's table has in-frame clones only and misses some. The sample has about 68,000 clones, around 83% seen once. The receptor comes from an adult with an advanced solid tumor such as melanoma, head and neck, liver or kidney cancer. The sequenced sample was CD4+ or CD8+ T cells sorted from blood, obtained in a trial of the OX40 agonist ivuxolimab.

The CDR3 protein is CASKPTGQMDYGYTF. CDR3 coding DNA: TGCGCCAGCAAACCGACAGGGCAGATGGACTATGGCTACACCTTC. V gene TRBV10-2 combines with J gene TRBJ1-2, with 7 nucleotides matching TRBD1. The CDR3 is 15 amino acids. CDR1 and CDR2 from the germline V gene are WSHSY and SAAADI. V trimming: 7 bases; J trimming: 3 bases; junction bases outside the gene matches: 11.